A single sample gave rise to the 10 T cell receptor beta chains below, sequenced in a study of technical replicates of blood from a handful of donors. Method: immunoSEQ multiplex PCR; TCRdb's copy keeps in-frame clones and lacks some. The sample consists of some 76,000 clones, roughly 92% of them appearing once. Sequencing was carried out using T cells isolated from PBMCs. The receptors here all came from a human donor in good health.

The rearrangement joins TRBV19 to TRBJ1-3; a possible D gene is TRBD1 (6 bases). V was cut by 6 bases and J by 8 bases, with 17 bases left in between. This CDR3 has 14 residues. Germline CDR1 is LNHDA and CDR2 is SQIVND (reference sequence). The CDR3 DNA reads as TGTGCCAGTAGAGCGGGGGCAGGGGCGGACACCATATATTTT. It codes for CASRAGAGADTIYF.

The chain is built from TRBV7-2 and TRBJ1-2; weak D call: TRBD1 (6 bases). The V end lost 5 bases, the J end lost 6 bases, and 13 bases lay between the germline ends. Per the germline V gene, CDR1 is SGHTA and CDR2 is FQGNSA. The CDR3 runs to 13 residues. The CDR3 DNA follows: TGTGCCAGCAGCCCCAGGGGATTCGATGGCTACACCTTC. It translates to CASSPRGFDGYTF.

The chain uses TRBV30 and TRBJ1-2, with TRBD1 as a possible D gene (5 bases). Trimming pared 4 bases from V and 4 bases from J, leaving 10 bases between. CDR1 and CDR2 (germline): GTSNPN, SVGIG (reference sequence). The CDR3 sequence is 12 residues long. CDR3 in amino acids: CAWIGGVYGYTF. The CDR3 bases are TGTGCCTGGATTGGGGGGGTCTATGGCTACACCTTC.

This rearrangement joins TRBV25-1 to TRBJ1-6, with D uncertain. CDR1 and CDR2 from the germline V gene are MGHDK and SYGVNS. The V end was cut by 7 bases, the J end by 12 bases, with 4 bases between. CDR3 length: 9 amino acids. As DNA, the CDR3 is TGTGCCAGCACCCAACCCCTCCACTTT. Protein product: CASTQPLHF.

This chain joins TRBV4-3 and TRBJ2-1; 11 bases line up with TRBD2. Germline CDR1 LGHNA, CDR2 YSLEER. CDR3 size: 17 residues. Trimming cost V 3 bases and J 8 bases; bases outside gene matches: 12. The CDR3 loop reads CASSQYILAGGLDEQFF. CDR3 nucleotides: TGCGCCAGCAGCCAGTATATTCTAGCGGGAGGATTAGATGAGCAGTTCTTC.

This clone was recorded only once. The chain has TRBV28 and TRBJ2-1, with TRBD1 identical over 8 bases. CDR1 is MDHEN, CDR2 SYDVKM, per germline. The CDR3 sequence is 15 residues long. V shed 5 bases, J shed 7 bases, and the junction held 10 bases outside the gene matches. The CDR3 protein is CASSTQGVFRNEQFF. The CDR3 DNA sequence: TGTGCCAGCAGTACACAGGGGGTATTTAGGAATGAGCAGTTCTTC.

This clone was counted once. The chain recombines TRBV7-9 with TRBJ2-7; 9 bases agree with TRBD1. The CDR3 covers 14 residues. V gave up 4 bases and J gave up 3 bases; unmatched junction bases: 4. The germline gives CDR1 SEHNR, CDR2 FQNEAQ (reference sequence). CDR3 bases: TGTGCCAGCAGCTCTGGACAGGGGTTCTACGAGCAGTACTTC. Translation: CASSSGQGFYEQYF.

This chain uses TRBV6-5 with TRBJ1-2; D unclear. The CDR3 is made up of 14 amino acids. CDR1 is MNHEY and CDR2 is SVGAGI in the germline V gene. Trimming took 3 bases from V and 5 from J, leaving 13 bases between them. This CDR3 reads CASSYIREEYGYTF. The CDR3, as DNA: TGTGCCAGCAGTTATATAAGGGAGGAGTATGGCTACACCTTC.

The chain carries TRBV30 and TRBJ1-2, with D perhaps TRBD1 (5 bases). The V gene lost 5 bases and the J gene lost 0 bases, with 16 bases spanning the gap. The CDR3 is 15 amino acids. Germline V gene lookup returns CDR1 GTSNPN and CDR2 SVGIG (reference sequence). CDR3 in amino acids: CAWRTAGLANYGYTF. CDR3 sequence (DNA): TGTGCCTGGCGTACCGCAGGGTTGGCTAACTATGGCTACACCTTC.

The chain is built from TRBV29-1 and TRBJ1-1, with no clear D. CDR1 SQVTM and CDR2 ANQGSEA come from the germline V gene. The CDR3 loop spans 11 amino acids. V lost 2 bases to trimming and J lost 8 bases, with 9 bases between them. The CDR3 DNA reads as TGCAGCGTTGAAACGGCAGGCGAAGCTTTCTTT. Translation: CSVETAGEAFF.